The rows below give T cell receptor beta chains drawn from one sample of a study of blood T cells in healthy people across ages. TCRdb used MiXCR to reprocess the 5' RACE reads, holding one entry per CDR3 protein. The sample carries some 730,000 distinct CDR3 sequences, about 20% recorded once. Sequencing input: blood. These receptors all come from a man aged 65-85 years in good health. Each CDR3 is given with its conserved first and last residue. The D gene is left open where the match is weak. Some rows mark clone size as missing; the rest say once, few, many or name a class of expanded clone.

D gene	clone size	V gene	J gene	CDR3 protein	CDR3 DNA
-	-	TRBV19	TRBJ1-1	CASSMGRGTQWEAFF	TGTGCCAGTAGTATGGGCAGGGGAACTCAATGGGAAGCTTTCTTT
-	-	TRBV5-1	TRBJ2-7	CASSWGASTTYEQYF	TGCGCCAGCAGCTGGGGGGCCAGCACTACCTACGAGCAGTACTTC
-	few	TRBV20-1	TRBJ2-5	CSARDSRSGQETQYF	TGCAGTGCTAGAGATAGTCGAAGCGGGCAAGAGACCCAGTACTTC
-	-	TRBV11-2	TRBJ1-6	CASSPGVGNGILRSPLHF	TGTGCCAGCAGCCCGGGGGTGGGGAACGGAATTCTGCGTTCACCCCTCCACTTT
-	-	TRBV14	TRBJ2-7	CASSPPSGEQYF	TGTGCCAGCAGCCCCCCCAGTGGGGAGCAGTACTTC
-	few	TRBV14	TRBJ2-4	CASSWGSKNIQYF	TGTGCCAGCAGCTGGGGGTCCAAAAACATTCAGTACTTC
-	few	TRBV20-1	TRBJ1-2	CSAGLRVNYGYTF	TGCAGTGCAGGCCTGAGGGTTAACTATGGCTACACCTTC
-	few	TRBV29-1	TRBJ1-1	CSADRQRLAFF	TGCAGCGCCGATAGGCAGAGGTTAGCTTTCTTT
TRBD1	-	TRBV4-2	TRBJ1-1	CASSRRQGEVEAFF	TGTGCCAGCAGCCGAAGACAGGGTGAAGTTGAAGCTTTCTTT
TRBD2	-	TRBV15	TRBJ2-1	CATSRAPGGHSEQFF	TGTGCCACCAGCAGAGCTCCGGGAGGCCACAGTGAGCAGTTCTTC
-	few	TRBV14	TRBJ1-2	CASSSVLRPGGYTF	TGTGCCAGCAGCTCAGTGCTGAGGCCCGGTGGCTACACCTTC
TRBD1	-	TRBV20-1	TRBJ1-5	CSAPEQGAYSNQPQHF	TGCAGTGCTCCAGAACAGGGGGCTTATAGCAATCAGCCCCAGCATTTT
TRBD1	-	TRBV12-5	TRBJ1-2	CASAPDRGYGYTF	TGTGCTAGTGCCCCGGACAGGGGATACGGCTACACCTTC
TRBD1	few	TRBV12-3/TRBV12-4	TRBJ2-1	CASRSDRGWNEQFF	TGTGCCAGCAGATCGGACAGGGGGTGGAATGAGCAGTTCTTC
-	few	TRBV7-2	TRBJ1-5	CASSHNHQPQHF	TGTGCCAGCAGTCATAACCACCAGCCCCAGCATTTT
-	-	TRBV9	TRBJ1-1	CASSGRQEGGAFF	TGTGCCAGCAGCGGACGACAGGAAGGGGGAGCTTTCTTT
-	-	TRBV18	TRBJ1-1	CASSPAGTGTTEAFF	TGTGCCAGCTCACCAGCCGGCACAGGGACCACTGAAGCTTTCTTT
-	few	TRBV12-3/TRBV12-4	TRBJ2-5	CASSFRGVETQYF	TGTGCCAGCAGTTTTCGAGGGGTCGAGACCCAGTACTTC
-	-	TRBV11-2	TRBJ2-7	CASSLKHKGVYEQYF	TGTGCCAGCAGCTTAAAACATAAGGGCGTGTACGAGCAGTACTTC
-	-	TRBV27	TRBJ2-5	CASKLDRGRFEQYF	TGTGCCAGCAAATTGGACCGGGGCCGTTTTGAGCAGTACTTC
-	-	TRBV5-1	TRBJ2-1	CASSLGVRGAYNEQFF	TGCGCCAGCAGCTTGGGAGTTCGGGGCGCCTACAATGAGCAGTTCTTC
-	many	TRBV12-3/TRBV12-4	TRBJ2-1	CASSLIYNEQFF	TGTGCCAGCAGTTTAATTTACAATGAGCAGTTCTTC
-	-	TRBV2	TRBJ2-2	CASRGRLTGELFF	TGTGCCAGCAGGGGGCGTTTAACCGGGGAGCTGTTTTTT
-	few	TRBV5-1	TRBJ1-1	CASSLGLGQGSAEAFF	TGCGCCAGCAGCTTGGGGCTGGGGCAGGGGTCCGCTGAAGCTTTCTTT
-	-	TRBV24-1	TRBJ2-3	CATSAGDTQYF	TGTGCCACCAGTGCCGGTGATACGCAGTATTTT
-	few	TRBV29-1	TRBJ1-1	CSVERGETEAFF	TGCAGCGTTGAAAGAGGAGAGACTGAAGCTTTCTTT
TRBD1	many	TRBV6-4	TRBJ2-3	CASSDSQGADTQYF	TGTGCCAGCAGTGACTCACAGGGGGCAGATACGCAGTATTTT
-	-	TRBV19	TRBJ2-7	CASSIDRDYEQYF	TGTGCCAGTAGTATCGATCGCGATTACGAGCAGTACTTC
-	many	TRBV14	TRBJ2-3	CASSPRGYTQYF	TGTGCCAGCAGCCCCAGGGGATATACGCAGTATTTT
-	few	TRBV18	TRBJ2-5	CASSPTLAFQETQYF	TGTGCCAGCTCACCCACGCTAGCGTTCCAAGAGACCCAGTACTTC
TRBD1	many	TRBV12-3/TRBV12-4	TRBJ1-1	CASSLVGQGRTEAFF	TGTGCCAGCAGCTTAGTGGGACAGGGGAGGACTGAAGCTTTCTTT
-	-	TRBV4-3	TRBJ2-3	CASSQDYGDDTQYF	TGCGCCAGCAGCCAAGACTACGGTGACGATACGCAGTATTTT
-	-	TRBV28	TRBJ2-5	CASSLYFGDKGQETQYF	TGTGCCAGCAGTTTATACTTCGGGGATAAAGGCCAGGAGACCCAGTACTTC
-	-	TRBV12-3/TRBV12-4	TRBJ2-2	CASSFSGSSGELFF	TGTGCCAGCAGTTTTTCGGGTTCTTCCGGGGAGCTGTTTTTT
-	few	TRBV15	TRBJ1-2	CATSRETGHLDGYTF	TGTGCCACCAGCAGAGAAACAGGGCACCTGGATGGCTACACCTTC
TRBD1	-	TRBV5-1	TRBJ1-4	CASSSTGILNEKLFF	TGCGCCAGCAGCTCGACAGGGATACTTAATGAAAAACTGTTTTTT
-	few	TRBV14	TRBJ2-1	CASSQGQPRVNEQFF	TGTGCCAGCAGCCAGGGCCAACCCCGGGTCAATGAGCAGTTCTTC
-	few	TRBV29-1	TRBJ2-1	CSVQFREQFF	TGCAGCGTTCAATTCCGTGAGCAGTTCTTC
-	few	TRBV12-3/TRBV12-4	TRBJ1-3	CASTPGTEGNTIYF	TGTGCCAGCACCCCGGGGACTGAAGGAAACACCATATATTTT
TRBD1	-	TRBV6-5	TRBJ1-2	CASSRGTGNYGYTF	TGTGCCAGCTCTCGCGGGACAGGGAACTATGGCTACACCTTC
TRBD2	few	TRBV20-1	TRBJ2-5	CSASSSGPAVETQYF	TGCAGTGCTAGCTCTAGCGGCCCGGCTGTAGAGACCCAGTACTTC
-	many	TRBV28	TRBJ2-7	CASSTPDEQYF	TGTGCCAGCAGTACCCCCGACGAGCAGTACTTC
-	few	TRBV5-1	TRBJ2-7	CASTISGSRWGASEQYF	TGCGCCAGCACCATCTCCGGGAGCAGGTGGGGCGCAAGCGAGCAGTACTTC
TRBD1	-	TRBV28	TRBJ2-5	CASSDRVPWTQYF	TGTGCCAGCAGCGACAGGGTACCTTGGACCCAGTACTTC
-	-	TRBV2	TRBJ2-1	CASRQGADEQFF	TGTGCCAGCAGACAGGGTGCGGATGAGCAGTTCTTC
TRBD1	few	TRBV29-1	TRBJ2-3	CSVEGHRGQTDTQYF	TGCAGCGTTGAAGGTCACAGGGGGCAGACAGATACGCAGTATTTT
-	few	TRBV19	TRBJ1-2	CATKTGPGNTGGYTF	TGTGCCACTAAGACGGGCCCAGGAAATACGGGAGGCTACACCTTC
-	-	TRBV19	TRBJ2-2	CASSILGEPTGELFF	TGTGCCAGTAGTATATTGGGCGAACCCACCGGGGAGCTGTTTTTT